The sequence of this T cell receptor beta chain was determined in a study of post-analysis software for immune sequencing data. The CDR3 runs to 14 residues. V lost 7 bases and J lost 7; bases outside the gene matches: 12. Findings of the study overall: Controls had lower frequencies than patients of roughly five TRBV segments, which included TRBV5-6, TRBV5-1 and TRBV20-1.

Details on this clonotype: Its antigen remains unknown.

Unique molecular identifiers were present in the TCR beta cDNA libraries. TCRdb re-called the PCR reads through MiXCR, storing one row per CDR3 protein. The table shows around 500,000 distinct CDR3 sequences, with around 36% occurring only once. The sample was blood. The V and J genes are TRBV12-3 or TRBV12-4 and TRBJ2-7, with 8 positions matching TRBD1. The receptor was isolated from a girl aged 2-17 years with multiple sclerosis. The CDR3 DNA reads as TGTGCCAGCAACTATGGACAGGGTTCGGGGGAGCAGTACTTC. Protein: CASNYGQGSGEQYF.